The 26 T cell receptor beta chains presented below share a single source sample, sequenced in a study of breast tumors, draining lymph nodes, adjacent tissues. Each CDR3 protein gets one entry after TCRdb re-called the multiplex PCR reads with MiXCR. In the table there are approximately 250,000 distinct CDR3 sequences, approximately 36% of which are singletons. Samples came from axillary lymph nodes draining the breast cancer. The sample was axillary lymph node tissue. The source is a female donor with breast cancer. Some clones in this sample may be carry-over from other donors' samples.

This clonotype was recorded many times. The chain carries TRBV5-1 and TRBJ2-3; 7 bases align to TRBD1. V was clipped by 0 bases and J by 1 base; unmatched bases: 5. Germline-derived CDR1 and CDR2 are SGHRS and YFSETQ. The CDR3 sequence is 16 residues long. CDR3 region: CASSLGKTGGTDTQYF. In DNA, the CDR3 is TGCGCCAGCAGCTTGGGGAAAACAGGGGGCACAGATACGCAGTATTTT.

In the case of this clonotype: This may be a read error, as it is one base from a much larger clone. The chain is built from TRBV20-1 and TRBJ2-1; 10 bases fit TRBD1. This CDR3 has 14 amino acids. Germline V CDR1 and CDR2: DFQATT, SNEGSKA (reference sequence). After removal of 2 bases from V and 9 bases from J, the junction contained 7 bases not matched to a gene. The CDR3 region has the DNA TGCAGTGCTAGAAAGCGACAGGGGGCGTCTGAGCAGTTCTTC. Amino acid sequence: CSARKRQGASEQFF.

The CDR3 sequence is CASSPSGGANVLTF. CDR3 nucleotides: TGTGCCAGCAGCCCTAGCGGGGGGGCCAACGTCCTGACTTTC. The chain employs TRBV7-9 and TRBJ2-6; 8 bases match TRBD2. CDR3 length: 14 residues. Germline-derived CDR1 and CDR2 are SEHNR and FQNEAQ (reference sequence). J gave up 4 bases and V 5 bases, and 1 base lay outside the gene matches.

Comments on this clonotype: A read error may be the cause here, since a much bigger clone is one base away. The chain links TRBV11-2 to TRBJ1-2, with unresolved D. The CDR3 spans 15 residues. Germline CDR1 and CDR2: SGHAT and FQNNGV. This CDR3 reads CASSLSGLSNYGYPF. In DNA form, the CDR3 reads TGTGCCAGCAGCTTATCGGGGTTATCTAACTATGGCTACCCCTTC.

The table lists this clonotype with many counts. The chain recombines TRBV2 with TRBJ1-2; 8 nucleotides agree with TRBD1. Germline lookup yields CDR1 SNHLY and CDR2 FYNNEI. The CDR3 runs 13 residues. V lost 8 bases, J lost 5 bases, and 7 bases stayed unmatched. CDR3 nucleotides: TGTGCCAGCGAAGACAGGGGTGCGTATGGCTACACCTTC. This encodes CASEDRGAYGYTF.

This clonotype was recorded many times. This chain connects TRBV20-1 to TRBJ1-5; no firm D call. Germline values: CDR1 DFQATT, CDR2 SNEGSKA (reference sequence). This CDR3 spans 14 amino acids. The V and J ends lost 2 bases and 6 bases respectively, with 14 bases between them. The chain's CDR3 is CSARRAEGFQPQHF. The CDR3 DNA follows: TGCAGTGCTAGAAGGGCAGAGGGATTTCAGCCCCAGCATTTT.

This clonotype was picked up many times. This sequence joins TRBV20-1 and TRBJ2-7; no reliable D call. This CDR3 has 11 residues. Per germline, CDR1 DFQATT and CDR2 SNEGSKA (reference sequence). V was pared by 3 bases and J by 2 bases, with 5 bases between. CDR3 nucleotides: TGCAGTGCTAGGTCCGCCTACGAGCAGTACTTC. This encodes CSARSAYEQYF.

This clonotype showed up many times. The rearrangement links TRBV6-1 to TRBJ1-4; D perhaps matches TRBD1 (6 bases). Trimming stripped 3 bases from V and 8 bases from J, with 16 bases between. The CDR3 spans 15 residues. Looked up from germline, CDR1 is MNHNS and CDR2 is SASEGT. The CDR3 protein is CASSDGAAGAEKLFF. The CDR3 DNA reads TGTGCCAGCAGTGATGGCGCGGCAGGGGCCGAAAAACTGTTTTTT.

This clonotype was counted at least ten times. The CDR3 DNA follows: TGTGCCAGCAGCCGACCGGGACTAGCGGCCTACGAGCAGTACTTC. Protein: CASSRPGLAAYEQYF. V gene TRBV14 combines with J gene TRBJ2-7; 11 nucleotides line up with TRBD2. Germline assignment: CDR1 SGHDN and CDR2 FVKESK. CDR3 length: 15 residues. The V and J ends lost 4 bases and 2 bases, in that order; junction bases with no gene match: 4. Filled out from reference TRBV14 and TRBJ2-7, the complete variable domain reads EAGVTQFPSHSVIEKGQTVTLRCDPISGHDNLYWYRRVMGKEIKFLLHFVKESKQDESGMPNNRFLAERTGGTYSTLKVQPAELEDSGVYFCASSRPGLAAYEQYFGPGTRLTVT.

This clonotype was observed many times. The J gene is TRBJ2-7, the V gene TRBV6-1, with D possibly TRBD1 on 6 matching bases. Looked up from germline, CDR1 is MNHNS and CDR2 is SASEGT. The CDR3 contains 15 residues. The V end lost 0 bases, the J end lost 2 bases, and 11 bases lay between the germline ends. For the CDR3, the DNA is TGTGCCAGCAGTGAAGCCCCAGGGGTTCCCTACGAGCAGTACTTC. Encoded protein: CASSEAPGVPYEQYF.

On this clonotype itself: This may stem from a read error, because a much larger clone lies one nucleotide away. CDR3 sequence (DNA): TGTGCCAGCAGTTCCACAGGAGCTTTAAATGAAAAACTGTTTTTT. Residues: CASSSTGALNEKLFF. The chain recombines TRBV5-5 with TRBJ1-4; D might be TRBD1 (5 bases). Trimming cost V 5 bases and J 5 bases, with 16 bases left between them. The CDR3 extends over 15 amino acids. The germline CDR1 and CDR2 sequences are SGHKS and YYEKEE (reference sequence).

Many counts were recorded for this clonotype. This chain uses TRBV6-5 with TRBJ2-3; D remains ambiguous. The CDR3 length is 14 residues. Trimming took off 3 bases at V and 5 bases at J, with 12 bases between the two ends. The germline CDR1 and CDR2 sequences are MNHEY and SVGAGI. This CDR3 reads CASSYRYEEDTQYF. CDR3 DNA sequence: TGTGCCAGCAGTTATCGGTATGAGGAAGATACGCAGTATTTT.

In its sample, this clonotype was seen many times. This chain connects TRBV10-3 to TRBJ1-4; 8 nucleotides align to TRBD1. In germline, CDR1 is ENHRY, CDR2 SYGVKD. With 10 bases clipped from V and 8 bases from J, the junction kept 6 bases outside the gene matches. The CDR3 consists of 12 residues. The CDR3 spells CATRQGAEKLFF. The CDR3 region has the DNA TGTGCCACTCGCCAGGGGGCAGAAAAACTGTTTTTT.

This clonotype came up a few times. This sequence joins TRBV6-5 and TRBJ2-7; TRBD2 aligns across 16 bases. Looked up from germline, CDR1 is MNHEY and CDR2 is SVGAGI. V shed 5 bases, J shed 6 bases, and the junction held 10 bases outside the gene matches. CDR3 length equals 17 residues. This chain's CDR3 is CASSPSGLAGGPREQYF. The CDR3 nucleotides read TGTGCCAGCAGTCCGTCGGGACTAGCGGGAGGGCCGCGCGAGCAGTACTTC.

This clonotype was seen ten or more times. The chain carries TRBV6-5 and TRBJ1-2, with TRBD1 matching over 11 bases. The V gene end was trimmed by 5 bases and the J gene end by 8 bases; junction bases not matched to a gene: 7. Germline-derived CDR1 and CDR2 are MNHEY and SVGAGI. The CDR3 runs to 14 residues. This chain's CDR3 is CASSRPGQGGGYTF. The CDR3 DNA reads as TGTGCCAGCAGTAGACCGGGACAGGGGGGGGGCTACACCTTC.

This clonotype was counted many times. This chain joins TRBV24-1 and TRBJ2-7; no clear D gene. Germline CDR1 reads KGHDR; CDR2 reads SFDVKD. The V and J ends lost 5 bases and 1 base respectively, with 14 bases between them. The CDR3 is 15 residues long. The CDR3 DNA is TGTGCCACCAGTGGTAGGACGTCGGCTTCCTACGAGCAGTACTTC. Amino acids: CATSGRTSASYEQYF.

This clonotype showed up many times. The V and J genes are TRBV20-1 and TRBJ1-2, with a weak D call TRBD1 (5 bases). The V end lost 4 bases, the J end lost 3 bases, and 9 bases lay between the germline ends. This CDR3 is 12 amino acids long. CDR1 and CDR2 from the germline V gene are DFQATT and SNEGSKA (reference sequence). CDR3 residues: CSATDNHYGYTF. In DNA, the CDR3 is TGCAGTGCTACGGACAACCACTATGGCTACACCTTC.

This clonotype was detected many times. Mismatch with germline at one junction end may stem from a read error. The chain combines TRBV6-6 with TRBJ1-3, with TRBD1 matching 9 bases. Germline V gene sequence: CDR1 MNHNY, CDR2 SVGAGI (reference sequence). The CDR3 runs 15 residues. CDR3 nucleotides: TGTGCCAGCAGTCACTCCCGGGACAGGGTCGGCACCATATATTTT. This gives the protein CASSHSRDRVGTIYF.

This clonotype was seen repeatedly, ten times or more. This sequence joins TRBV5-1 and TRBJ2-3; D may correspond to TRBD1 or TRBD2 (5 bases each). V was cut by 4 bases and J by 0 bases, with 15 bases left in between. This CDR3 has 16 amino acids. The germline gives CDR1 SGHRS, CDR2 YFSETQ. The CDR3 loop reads CASSNRGLGSTDTQYF. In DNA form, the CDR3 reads TGCGCCAGCAGCAACCGGGGCCTCGGTAGCACAGATACGCAGTATTTT.

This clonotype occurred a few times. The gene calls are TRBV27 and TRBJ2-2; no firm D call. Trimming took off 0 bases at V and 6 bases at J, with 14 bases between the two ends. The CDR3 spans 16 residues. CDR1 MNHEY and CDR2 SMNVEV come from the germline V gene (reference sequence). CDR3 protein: CASSLSQIPRAGELFF. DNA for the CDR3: TGTGCCAGCAGTTTATCGCAAATACCTCGGGCCGGGGAGCTGTTTTTT.

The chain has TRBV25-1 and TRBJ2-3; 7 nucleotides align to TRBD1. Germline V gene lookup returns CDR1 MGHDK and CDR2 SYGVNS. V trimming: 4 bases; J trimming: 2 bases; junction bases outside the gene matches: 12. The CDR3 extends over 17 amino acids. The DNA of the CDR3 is TGTGCCAGCAGTGCTTACACCGGGACAGCCACCACAGATACGCAGTATTTT. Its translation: CASSAYTGTATTDTQYF.

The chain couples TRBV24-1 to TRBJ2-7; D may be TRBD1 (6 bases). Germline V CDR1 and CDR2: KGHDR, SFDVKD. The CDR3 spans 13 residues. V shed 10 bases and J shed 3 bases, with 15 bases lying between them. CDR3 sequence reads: CATQGTLIYEQYF. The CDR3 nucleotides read TGTGCCACTCAGGGGACGTTAATCTACGAGCAGTACTTC.

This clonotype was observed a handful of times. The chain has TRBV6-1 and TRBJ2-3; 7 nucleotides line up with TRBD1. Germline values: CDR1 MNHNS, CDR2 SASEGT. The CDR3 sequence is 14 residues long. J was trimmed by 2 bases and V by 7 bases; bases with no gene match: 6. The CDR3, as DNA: TGTGCCAGCATTAGGGACAGTTACACAGATACGCAGTATTTT. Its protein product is CASIRDSYTDTQYF.

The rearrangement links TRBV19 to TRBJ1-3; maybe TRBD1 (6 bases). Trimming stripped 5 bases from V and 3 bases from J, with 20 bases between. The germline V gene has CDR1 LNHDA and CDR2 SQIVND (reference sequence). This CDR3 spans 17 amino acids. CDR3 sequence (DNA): TGTGCCAGTAGTTCCCTGAACAGGGAAAAAGGTGGAAACACCATATATTTT. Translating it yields CASSSLNREKGGNTIYF. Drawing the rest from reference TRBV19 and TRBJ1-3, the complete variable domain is DGGITQSPKYLFRKEGQNVTLSCEQNLNHDAMYWYRQDPGQGLRLIYYSQIVNDFQKGDIAEGYSVSREKKESFPLTVTSAQKNPTAFYLCASSSLNREKGGNTIYFGEGSWLTVV.

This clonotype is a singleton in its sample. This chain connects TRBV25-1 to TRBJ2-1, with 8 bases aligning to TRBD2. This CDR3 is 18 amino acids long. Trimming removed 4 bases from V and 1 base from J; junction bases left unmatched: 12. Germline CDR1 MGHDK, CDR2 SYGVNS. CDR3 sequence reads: CASSAISVAGPSYNEQFF. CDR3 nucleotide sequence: TGTGCCAGCAGTGCTATCAGCGTAGCGGGACCTTCCTACAATGAGCAGTTCTTC.

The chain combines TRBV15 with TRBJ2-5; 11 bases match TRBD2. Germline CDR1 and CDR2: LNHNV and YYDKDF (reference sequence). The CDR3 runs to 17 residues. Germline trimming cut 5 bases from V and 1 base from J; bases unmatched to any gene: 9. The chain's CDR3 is CATSRGTSGVFQETQYF. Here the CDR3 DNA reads TGTGCCACCAGCCGAGGGACTAGCGGAGTATTCCAAGAGACCCAGTACTTC.